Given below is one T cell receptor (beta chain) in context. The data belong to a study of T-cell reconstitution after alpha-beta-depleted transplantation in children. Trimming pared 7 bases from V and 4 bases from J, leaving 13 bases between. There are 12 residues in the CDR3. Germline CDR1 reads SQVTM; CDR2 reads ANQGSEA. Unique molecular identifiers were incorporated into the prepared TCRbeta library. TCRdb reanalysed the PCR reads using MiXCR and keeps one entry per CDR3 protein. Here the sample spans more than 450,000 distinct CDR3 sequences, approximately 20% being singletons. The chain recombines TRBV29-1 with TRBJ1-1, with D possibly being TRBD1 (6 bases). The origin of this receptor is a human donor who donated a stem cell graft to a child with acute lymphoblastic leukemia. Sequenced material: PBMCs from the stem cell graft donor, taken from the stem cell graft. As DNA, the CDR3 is TGCAGCGGAGTGGGGGCTAGCACTGAAGCTTTCTTT. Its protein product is CSGVGASTEAFF.